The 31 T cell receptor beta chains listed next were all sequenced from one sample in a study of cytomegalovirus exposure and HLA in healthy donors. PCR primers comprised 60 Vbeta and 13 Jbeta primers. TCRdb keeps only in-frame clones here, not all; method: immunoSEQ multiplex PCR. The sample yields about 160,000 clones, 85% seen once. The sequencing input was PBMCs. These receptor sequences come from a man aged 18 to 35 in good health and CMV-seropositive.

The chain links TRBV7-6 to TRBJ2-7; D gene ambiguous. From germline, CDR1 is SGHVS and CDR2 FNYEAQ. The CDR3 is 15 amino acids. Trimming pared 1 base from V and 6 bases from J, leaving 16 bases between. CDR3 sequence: CASSLGNQVTPEQYF. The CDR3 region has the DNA TGTGCCAGCAGCTTAGGGAACCAGGTTACCCCCGAGCAGTACTTC. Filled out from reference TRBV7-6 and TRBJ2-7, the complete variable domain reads GAGVSQSPRYKVTKRGQDVALRCDPISGHVSLYWYRQALGQGPEFLTYFNYEAQQDKSGLPNDRFSAERPEGSISTLTIQRTEQRDSAMYRCASSLGNQVTPEQYFGPGTRLTVT.

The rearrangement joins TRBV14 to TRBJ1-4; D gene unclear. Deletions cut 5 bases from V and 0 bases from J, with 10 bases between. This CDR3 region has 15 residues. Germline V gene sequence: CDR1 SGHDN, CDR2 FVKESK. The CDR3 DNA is TGTGCCAGCAGCAAGCAAACCGCAACTAATGAAAAACTGTTTTTT. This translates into CASSKQTATNEKLFF.

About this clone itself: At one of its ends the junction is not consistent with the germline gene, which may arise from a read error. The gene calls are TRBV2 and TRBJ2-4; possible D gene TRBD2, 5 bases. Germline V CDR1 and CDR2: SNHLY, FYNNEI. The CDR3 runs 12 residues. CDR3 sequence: CASSETGEGWDF. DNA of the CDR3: TGTGCCAGCAGTGAAACCGGGGAAGGATGGGACTTC.

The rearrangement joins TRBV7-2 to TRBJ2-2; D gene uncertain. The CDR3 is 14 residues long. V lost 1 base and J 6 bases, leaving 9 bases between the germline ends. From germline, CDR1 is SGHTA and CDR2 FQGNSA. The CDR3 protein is CASSLVRPAGELFF. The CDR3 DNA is TGTGCCAGCAGCTTAGTCAGGCCGGCCGGGGAGCTGTTTTTT.

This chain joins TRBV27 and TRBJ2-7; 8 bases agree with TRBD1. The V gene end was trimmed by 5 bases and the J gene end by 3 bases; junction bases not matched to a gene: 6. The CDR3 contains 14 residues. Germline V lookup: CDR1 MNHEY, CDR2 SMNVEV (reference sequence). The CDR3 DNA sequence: TGTGCCAGCAGTCCGGACAGGGTGGACTACGAGCAGTACTTC. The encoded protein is CASSPDRVDYEQYF.

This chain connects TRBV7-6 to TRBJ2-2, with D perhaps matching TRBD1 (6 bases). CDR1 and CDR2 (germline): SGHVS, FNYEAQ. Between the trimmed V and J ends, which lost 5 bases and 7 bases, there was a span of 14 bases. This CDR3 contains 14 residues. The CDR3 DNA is TGTGCCAGCAGCCAGACAGGTGTGGGCGGGGAGCTGTTTTTT. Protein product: CASSQTGVGGELFF.

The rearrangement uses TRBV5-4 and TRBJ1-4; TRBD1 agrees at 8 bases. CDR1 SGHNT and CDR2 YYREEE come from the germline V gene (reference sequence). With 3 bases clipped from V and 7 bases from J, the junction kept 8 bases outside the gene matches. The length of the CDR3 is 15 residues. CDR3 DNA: TGTGCCAGCAGCTCAGGACAGGGCCCGGCTGAAAAACTGTTTTTT. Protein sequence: CASSSGQGPAEKLFF. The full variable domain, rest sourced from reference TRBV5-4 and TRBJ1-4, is ETGVTQSPTHLIKTRGQQVTLRCSSQSGHNTVSWYQQALGQGPQFIFQYYREEENGRGNFPPRFSGLQFPNYSSELNVNALELDDSALYLCASSSGQGPAEKLFFGSGTQLSVL.

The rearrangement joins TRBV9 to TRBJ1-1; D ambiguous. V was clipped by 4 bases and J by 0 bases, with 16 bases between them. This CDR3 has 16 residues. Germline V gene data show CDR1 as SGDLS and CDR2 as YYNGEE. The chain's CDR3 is CASSSIEGGMNTEAFF. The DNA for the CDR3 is TGTGCCAGCAGCTCCATAGAGGGTGGCATGAACACTGAAGCTTTCTTT.

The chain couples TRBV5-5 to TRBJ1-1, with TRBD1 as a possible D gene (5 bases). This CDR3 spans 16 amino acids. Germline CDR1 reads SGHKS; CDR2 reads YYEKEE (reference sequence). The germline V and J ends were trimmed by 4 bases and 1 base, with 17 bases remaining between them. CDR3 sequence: CASSLGTGAGNTEAFF. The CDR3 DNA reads TGTGCCAGCAGCCTAGGGACTGGGGCAGGGAACACTGAAGCTTTCTTT.

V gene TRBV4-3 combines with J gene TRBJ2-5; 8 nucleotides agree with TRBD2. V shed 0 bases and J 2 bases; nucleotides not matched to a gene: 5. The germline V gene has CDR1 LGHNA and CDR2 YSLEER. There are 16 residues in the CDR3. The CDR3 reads CASSQEVGTRQETQYF. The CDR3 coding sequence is TGCGCCAGCAGCCAAGAAGTGGGGACTAGACAAGAGACCCAGTACTTC.

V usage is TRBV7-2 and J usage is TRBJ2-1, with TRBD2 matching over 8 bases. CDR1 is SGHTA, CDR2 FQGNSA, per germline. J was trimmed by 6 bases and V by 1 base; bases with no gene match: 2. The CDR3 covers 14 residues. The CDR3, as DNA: TGTGCCAGCAGCTTAGAGCGGGGGCGCAATGAGCAGTTCTTC. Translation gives CASSLERGRNEQFF.

The CDR3 spells CAWSVDSHSNQPQHF. CDR3 nucleotides: TGTGCCTGGAGTGTGGACAGTCATAGCAATCAGCCCCAGCATTTT. V is TRBV30 and J is TRBJ1-5, with D perhaps matching TRBD1 (6 bases). The germline V gene encodes CDR1 GTSNPN and CDR2 SVGIG (reference sequence). Trimming took 0 bases from V and 0 from J, leaving 9 bases between them. CDR3 length: 15 residues. The entire variable domain, with the rest obtained from reference TRBV30 and TRBJ1-5, is as follows: SQTIHQWPATLVQPVGSPLSLECTVEGTSNPNLYWYRQAAGRGLQLLFYSVGIGQISSEVPQNLSASRPQDRQFILSSKKLLLSDSGFYLCAWSVDSHSNQPQHFGDGTRLSIL.

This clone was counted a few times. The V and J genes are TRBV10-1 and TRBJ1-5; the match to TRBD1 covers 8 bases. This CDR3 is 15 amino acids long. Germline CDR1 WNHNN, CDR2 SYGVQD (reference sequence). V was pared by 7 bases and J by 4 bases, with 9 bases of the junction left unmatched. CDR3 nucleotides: TGCGCCAGCACCTCAAGAGGACAGGGAAATCAGCCCCAGCATTTT. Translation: CASTSRGQGNQPQHF.

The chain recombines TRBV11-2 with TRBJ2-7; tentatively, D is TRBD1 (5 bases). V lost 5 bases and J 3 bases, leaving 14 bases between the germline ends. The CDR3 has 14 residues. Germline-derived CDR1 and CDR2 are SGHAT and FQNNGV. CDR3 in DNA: TGTGCCAGCAGCGCCTACAGGCTGGGCTACGAGCAGTACTTC. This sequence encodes CASSAYRLGYEQYF. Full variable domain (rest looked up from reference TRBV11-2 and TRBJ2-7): EAGVAQSPRYKIIEKRQSVAFWCNPISGHATLYWYQQILGQGPKLLIQFQNNGVVDDSQLPKDRFSAERLKGVDSTLKIQPAKLEDSAVYLCASSAYRLGYEQYFGPGTRLTVT.

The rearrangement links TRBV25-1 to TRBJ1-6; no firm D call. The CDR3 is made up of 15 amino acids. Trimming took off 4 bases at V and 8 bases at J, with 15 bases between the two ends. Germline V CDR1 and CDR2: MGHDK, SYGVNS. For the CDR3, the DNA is TGTGCCAGCAGTGCCGCAGACAAAAAGTATTCACCCCTCCACTTT. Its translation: CASSAADKKYSPLHF.

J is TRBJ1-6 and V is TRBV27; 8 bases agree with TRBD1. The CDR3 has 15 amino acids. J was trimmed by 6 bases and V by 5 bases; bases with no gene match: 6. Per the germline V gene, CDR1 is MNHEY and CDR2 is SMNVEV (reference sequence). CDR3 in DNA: TGTGCCAGCAGTCGCAGGGGGCAGTCTAATTCACCCCTCCACTTT. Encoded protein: CASSRRGQSNSPLHF.

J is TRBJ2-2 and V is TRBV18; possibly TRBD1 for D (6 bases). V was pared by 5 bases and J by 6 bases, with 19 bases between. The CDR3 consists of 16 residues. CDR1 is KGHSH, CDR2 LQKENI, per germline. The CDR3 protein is CASSKARVTGPGELFF. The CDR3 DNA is TGTGCCAGCTCAAAGGCCAGGGTGACAGGTCCCGGGGAGCTGTTTTTT.

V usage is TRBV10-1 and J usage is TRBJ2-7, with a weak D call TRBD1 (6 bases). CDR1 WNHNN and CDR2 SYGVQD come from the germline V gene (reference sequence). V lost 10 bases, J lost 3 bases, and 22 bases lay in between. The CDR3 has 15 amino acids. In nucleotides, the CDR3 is TGCGCCAACGCGACAGGTTCGCGGTTTAGCTACGAGCAGTACTTC. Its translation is CANATGSRFSYEQYF.

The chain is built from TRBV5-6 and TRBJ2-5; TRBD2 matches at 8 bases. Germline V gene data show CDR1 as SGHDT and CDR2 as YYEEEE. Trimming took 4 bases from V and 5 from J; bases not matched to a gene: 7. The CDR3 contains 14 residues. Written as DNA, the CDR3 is TGTGCCAGCAGCGGGACCGGGGGGGCGGAGACCCAGTACTTC. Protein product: CASSGTGGAETQYF.

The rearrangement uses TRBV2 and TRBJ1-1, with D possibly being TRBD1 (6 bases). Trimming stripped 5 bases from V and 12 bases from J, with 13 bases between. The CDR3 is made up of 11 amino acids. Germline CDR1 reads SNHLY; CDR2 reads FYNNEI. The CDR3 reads CASSLRDKTFF. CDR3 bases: TGTGCCAGCAGTCTAAGGGACAAAACTTTCTTT.

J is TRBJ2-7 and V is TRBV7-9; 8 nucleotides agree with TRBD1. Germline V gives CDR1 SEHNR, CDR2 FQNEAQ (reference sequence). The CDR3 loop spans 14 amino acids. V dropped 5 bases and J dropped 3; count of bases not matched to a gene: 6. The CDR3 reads CASSQTGGNYEQYF. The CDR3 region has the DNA TGTGCCAGCAGCCAAACAGGGGGGAACTACGAGCAGTACTTC.

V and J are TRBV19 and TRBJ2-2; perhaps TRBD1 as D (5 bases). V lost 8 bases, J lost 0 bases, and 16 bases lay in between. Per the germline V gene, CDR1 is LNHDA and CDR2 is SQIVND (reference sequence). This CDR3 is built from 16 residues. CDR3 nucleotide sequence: TGTGCCAGTCAAACAGGAGCTCTAGCGAACACCGGGGAGCTGTTTTTT. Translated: CASQTGALANTGELFF. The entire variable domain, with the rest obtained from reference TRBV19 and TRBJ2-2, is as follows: DGGITQSPKYLFRKEGQNVTLSCEQNLNHDAMYWYRQDPGQGLRLIYYSQIVNDFQKGDIAEGYSVSREKKESFPLTVTSAQKNPTAFYLCASQTGALANTGELFFGEGSRLTVL.

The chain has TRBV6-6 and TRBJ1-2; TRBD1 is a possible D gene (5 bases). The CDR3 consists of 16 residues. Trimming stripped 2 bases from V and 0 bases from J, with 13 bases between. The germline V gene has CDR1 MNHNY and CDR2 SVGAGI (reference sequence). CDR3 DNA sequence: TGTGCCAGCAGTTACCAGGTCAGGGCCGCTAACTATGGCTACACCTTC. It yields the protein CASSYQVRAANYGYTF.

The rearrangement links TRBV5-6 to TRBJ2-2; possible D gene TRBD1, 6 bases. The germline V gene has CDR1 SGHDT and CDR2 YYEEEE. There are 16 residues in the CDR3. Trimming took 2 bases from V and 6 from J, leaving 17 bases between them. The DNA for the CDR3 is TGTGCCAGCAGCTTTGCCCTTCAGGGGATCCCCGGGGAGCTGTTTTTT. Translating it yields CASSFALQGIPGELFF.

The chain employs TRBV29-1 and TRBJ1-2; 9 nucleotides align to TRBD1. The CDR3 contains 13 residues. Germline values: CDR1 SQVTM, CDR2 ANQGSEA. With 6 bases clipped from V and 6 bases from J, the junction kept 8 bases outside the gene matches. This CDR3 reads CSVVRTGEDGYTF. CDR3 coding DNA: TGCAGCGTCGTCCGGACAGGGGAGGATGGCTACACCTTC. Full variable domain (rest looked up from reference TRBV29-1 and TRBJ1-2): SAVISQKPSRDICQRGTSLTIQCQVDSQVTMMFWYRQQPGQSLTLIATANQGSEATYESGFVIDKFPISRPNLTFSTLTVSNMSPEDSSIYLCSVVRTGEDGYTFGSGTRLTVV.

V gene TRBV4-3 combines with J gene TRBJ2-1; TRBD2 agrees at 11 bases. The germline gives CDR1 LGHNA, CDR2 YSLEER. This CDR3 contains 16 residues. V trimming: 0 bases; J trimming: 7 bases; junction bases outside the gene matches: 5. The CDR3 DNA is TGCGCCAGCAGCCAAGATTTTCCTAGCGGGGGGAATGAGCAGTTCTTC. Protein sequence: CASSQDFPSGGNEQFF.

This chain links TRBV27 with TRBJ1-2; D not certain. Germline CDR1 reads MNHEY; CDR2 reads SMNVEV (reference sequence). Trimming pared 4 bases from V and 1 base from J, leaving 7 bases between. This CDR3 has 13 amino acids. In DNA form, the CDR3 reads TGTGCCAGCAGTTATTCGAGTAACTATGGCTACACCTTC. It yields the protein CASSYSSNYGYTF.

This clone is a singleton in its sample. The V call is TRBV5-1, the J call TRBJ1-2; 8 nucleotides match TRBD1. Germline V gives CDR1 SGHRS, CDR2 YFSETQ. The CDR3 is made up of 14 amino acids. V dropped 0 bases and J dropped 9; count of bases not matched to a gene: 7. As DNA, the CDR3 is TGCGCCAGCAGCTTGGACGGGGGACAGGTCTGCTACACCTTC. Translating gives CASSLDGGQVCYTF.

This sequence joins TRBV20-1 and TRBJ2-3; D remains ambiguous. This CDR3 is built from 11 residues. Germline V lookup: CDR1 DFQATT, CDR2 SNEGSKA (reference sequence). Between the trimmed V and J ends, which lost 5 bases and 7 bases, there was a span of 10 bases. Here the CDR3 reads CSAWNSHTQYF. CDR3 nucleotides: TGCAGTGCTTGGAACAGCCATACGCAGTATTTT.

The CDR3 reads CASSLLRFRENYTQYF. CDR3 coding DNA: TGTGCCAGCAGTTTATTGAGATTTCGCGAAAACTATACGCAGTATTTT. The rearrangement uses TRBV27 and TRBJ2-3; D unresolved. Trimming took 1 base from V and 7 from J, leaving 18 bases between them. CDR1 and CDR2 from the germline V gene are MNHEY and SMNVEV (reference sequence). This CDR3 has 16 residues.

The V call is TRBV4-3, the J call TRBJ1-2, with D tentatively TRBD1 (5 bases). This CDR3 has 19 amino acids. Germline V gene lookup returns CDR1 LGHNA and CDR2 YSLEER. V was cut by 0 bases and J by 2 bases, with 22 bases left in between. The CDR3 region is CASSQDPLGADLLNYGYTF. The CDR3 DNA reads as TGCGCCAGCAGCCAAGATCCTCTAGGGGCAGACCTGTTAAACTATGGCTACACCTTC.